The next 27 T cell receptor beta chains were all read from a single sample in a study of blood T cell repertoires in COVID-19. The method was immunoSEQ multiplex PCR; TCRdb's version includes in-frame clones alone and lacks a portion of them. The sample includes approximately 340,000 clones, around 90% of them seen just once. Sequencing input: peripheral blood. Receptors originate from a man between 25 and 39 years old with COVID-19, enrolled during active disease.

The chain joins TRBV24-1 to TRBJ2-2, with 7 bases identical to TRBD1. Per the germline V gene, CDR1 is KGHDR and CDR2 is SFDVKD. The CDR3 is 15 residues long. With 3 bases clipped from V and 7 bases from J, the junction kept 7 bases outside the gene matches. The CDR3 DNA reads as TGTGCCACCAGTGATCAGACCCGGGACAGCGGGGAGCTGTTTTTT. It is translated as CATSDQTRDSGELFF.

CDR3 nucleotide sequence: TGTGCCAGCAGTACGCTCCAGGGGTGGGGTGGCTACACCTTC. This encodes CASSTLQGWGGYTF. This chain joins TRBV28 and TRBJ1-2; D might be TRBD1 (6 bases). Deletions cut 5 bases from V and 7 bases from J, with 17 bases between. Per germline, CDR1 MDHEN and CDR2 SYDVKM. The length of the CDR3 is 14 residues.

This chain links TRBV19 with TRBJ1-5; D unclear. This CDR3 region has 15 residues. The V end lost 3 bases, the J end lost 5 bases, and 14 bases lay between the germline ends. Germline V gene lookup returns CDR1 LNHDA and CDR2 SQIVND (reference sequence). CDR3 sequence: CASSIGSARDQPQHF. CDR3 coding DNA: TGTGCCAGTAGTATCGGTAGCGCTCGCGATCAGCCCCAGCATTTT.

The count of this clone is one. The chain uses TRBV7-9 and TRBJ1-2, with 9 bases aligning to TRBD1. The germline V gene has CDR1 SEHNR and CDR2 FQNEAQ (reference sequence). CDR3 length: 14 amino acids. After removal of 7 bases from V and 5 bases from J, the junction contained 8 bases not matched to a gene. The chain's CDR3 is CASIEWTGEYGYTF. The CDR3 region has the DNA TGTGCCAGCATTGAATGGACAGGGGAATATGGCTACACCTTC.

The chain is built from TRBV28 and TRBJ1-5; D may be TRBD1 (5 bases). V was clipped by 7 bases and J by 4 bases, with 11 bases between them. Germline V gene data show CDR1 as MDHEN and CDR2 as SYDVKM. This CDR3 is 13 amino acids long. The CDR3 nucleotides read TGTGCCAGCACCCAGGGATGGAATCAGCCCCAGCATTTT. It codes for CASTQGWNQPQHF.

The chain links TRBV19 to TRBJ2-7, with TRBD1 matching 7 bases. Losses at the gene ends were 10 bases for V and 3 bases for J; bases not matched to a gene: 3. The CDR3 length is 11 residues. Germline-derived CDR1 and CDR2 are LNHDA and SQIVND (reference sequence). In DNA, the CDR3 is TGTGCCACCGGGGACAGCTACGAGCAGTACTTC. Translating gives CATGDSYEQYF. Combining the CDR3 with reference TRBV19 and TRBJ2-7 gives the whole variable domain DGGITQSPKYLFRKEGQNVTLSCEQNLNHDAMYWYRQDPGQGLRLIYYSQIVNDFQKGDIAEGYSVSREKKESFPLTVTSAQKNPTAFYLCATGDSYEQYFGPGTRLTVT.

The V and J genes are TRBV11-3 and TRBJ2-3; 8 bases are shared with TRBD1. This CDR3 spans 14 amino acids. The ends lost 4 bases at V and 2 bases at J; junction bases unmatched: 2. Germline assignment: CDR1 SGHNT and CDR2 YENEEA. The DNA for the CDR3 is TGTGCCAGCAGCTCGGGACAGGCCACAGATACGCAGTATTTT. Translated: CASSSGQATDTQYF.

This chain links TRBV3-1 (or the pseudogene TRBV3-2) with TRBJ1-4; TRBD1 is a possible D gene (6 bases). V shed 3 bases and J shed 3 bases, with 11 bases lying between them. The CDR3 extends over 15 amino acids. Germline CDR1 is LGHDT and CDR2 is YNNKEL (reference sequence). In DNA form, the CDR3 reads TGTGCCAGCAGCCACCGACAGGATCCTAATGAAAAACTGTTTTTT. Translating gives CASSHRQDPNEKLFF.

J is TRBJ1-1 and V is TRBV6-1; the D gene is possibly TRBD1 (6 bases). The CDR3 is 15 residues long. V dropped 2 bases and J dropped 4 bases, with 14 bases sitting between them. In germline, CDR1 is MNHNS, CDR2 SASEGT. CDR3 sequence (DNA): TGTGCCAGCAGTGAAAGGGGGGGGAGGAGCACTGAAGCTTTCTTT. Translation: CASSERGGRSTEAFF.

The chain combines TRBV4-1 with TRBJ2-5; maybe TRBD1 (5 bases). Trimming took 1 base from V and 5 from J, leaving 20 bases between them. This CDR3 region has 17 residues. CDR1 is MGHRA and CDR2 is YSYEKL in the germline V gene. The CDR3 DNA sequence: TGCGCCAGCAGCCAAGGAACAGGCCGGTATGGAGTGGAGACCCAGTACTTC. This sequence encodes CASSQGTGRYGVETQYF.

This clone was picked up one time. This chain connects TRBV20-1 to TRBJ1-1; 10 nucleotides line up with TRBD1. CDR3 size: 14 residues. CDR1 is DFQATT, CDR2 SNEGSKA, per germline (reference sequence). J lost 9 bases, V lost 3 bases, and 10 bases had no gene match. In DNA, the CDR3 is TGCAGTGCTAGTAAAGGGGACAGGGGAGGGAAAGCTTTCTTT. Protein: CSASKGDRGGKAFF.

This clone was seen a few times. Here the CDR3 DNA reads TGTGCCAGCAGCCCCCAGTACACTGAAGCTTTCTTT. As protein: CASSPQYTEAFF. The chain couples TRBV6-2 or TRBV6-3 to TRBJ1-1; no reliable D call. CDR3 length: 12 amino acids. Germline V gene data show CDR1 as MNHEY and CDR2 as SVGEGT. Trimming took off 6 bases at V and 3 bases at J, with 8 bases between the two ends.

The CDR3 loop reads CASSPGTQNEKLFF. CDR3 nucleotides: TGTGCCAGTAGTCCCGGGACACAAAATGAAAAACTGTTTTTT. The chain joins TRBV19 to TRBJ1-4; D possibly corresponds to TRBD1 (6 bases). Germline CDR1 and CDR2: LNHDA and SQIVND (reference sequence). V was clipped by 5 bases and J by 5 bases, with 12 bases between them. This CDR3 contains 14 residues. The variable domain in full, completed from reference TRBV19 and TRBJ1-4, reads DGGITQSPKYLFRKEGQNVTLSCEQNLNHDAMYWYRQDPGQGLRLIYYSQIVNDFQKGDIAEGYSVSREKKESFPLTVTSAQKNPTAFYLCASSPGTQNEKLFFGSGTQLSVL.

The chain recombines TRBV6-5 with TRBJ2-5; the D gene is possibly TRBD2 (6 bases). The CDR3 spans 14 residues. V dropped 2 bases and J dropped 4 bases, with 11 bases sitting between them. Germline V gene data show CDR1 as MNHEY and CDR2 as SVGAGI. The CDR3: CASSYRGGVETQYF. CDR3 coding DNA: TGTGCCAGCAGTTACAGGGGAGGTGTAGAGACCCAGTACTTC.

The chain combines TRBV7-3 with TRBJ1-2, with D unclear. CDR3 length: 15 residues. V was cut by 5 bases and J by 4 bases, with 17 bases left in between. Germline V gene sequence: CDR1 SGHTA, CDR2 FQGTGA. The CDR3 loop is CASSPRGGSSYGYTF. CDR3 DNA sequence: TGTGCCAGCAGCCCCCGGGGAGGGAGCTCCTATGGCTACACCTTC.

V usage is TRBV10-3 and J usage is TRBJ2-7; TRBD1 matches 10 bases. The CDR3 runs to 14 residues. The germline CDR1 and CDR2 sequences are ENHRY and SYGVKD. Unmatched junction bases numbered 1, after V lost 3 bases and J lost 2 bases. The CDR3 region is CAISDGTGAYEQYF. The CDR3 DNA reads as TGTGCCATCAGTGACGGGACAGGGGCCTACGAGCAGTACTTC.

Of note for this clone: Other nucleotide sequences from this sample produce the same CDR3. CDR3 sequence reads: CASSLARVSSYEQYF. CDR3 in DNA: TGTGCCAGCAGCTTAGCGAGGGTGAGCTCCTACGAGCAGTACTTC. The chain recombines TRBV7-2 with TRBJ2-7, with a possible D match to TRBD2 (5 bases). The CDR3 loop spans 15 amino acids. V lost 0 bases to trimming and J lost 0 bases, with 9 bases between them. Germline CDR1 and CDR2: SGHTA and FQGNSA.

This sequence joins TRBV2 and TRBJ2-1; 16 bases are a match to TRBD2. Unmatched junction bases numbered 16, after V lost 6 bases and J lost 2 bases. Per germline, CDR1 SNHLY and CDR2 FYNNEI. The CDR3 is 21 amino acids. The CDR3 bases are TGTGCCAGCAGCGGGACCACTTTACCGGGACTAGCGGGAGGGCCCTACAATGAGCAGTTCTTC. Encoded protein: CASSGTTLPGLAGGPYNEQFF.

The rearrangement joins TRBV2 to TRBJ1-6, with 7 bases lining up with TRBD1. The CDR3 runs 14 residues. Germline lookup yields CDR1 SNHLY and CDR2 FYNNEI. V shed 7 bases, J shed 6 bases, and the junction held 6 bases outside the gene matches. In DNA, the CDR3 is TGTGCCAGCACCCGCAGGGGGAGTAATTCACCCCTCCACTTT. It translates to CASTRRGSNSPLHF.

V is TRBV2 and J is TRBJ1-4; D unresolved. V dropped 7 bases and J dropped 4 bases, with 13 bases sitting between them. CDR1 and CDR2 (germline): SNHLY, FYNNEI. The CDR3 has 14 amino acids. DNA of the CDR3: TGTGCCAGCAAAAGCGTAGGACTTAATGAAAAACTGTTTTTT. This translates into CASKSVGLNEKLFF.

The CDR3 loop reads CASSLRGKDTQYF. Written as DNA, the CDR3 is TGTGCCAGCAGCTTGAGAGGAAAAGATACGCAGTATTTT. The chain links TRBV7-2 to TRBJ2-3; D is unresolved. In germline, CDR1 is SGHTA, CDR2 FQGNSA. V was trimmed by 3 bases and J by 5 bases, leaving 9 bases between them. The CDR3 length is 13 residues.

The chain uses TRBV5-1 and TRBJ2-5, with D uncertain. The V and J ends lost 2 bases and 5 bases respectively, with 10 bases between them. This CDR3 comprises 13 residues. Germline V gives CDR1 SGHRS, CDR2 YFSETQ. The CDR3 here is CASSLPSRETQYF. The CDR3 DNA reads TGCGCCAGCAGCTTACCCTCCCGGGAGACCCAGTACTTC.

Here the CDR3 reads CSRTGNYEQYF. DNA of the CDR3: TGCAGTCGCACAGGGAACTACGAGCAGTACTTC. The rearrangement uses TRBV20-1 and TRBJ2-7; D is possibly TRBD1 (6 bases). CDR3 length: 11 amino acids. The germline V and J ends were trimmed by 8 bases and 3 bases, with 11 bases remaining between them. The germline gives CDR1 DFQATT, CDR2 SNEGSKA (reference sequence).

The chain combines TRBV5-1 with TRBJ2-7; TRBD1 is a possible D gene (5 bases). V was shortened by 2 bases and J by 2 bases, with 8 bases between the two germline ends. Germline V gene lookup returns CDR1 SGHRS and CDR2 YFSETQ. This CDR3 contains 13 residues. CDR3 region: CASSFLDTYEQYF. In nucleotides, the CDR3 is TGCGCCAGCAGCTTCTTGGACACCTACGAGCAGTACTTC.

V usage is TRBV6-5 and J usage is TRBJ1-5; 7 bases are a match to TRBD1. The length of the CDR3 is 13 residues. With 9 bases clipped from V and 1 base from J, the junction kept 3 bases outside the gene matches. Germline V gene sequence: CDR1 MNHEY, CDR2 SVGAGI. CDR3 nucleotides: TGTGCCAGTGTACAGGGGAGCAATCAGCCCCAGCATTTT. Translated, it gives CASVQGSNQPQHF.

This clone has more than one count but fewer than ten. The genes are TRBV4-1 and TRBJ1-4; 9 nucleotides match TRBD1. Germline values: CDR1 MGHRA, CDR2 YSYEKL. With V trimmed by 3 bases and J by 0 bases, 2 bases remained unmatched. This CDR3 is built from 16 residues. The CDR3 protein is CASSQGQGSTNEKLFF. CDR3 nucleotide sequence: TGCGCCAGCAGCCAGGGACAGGGCTCAACTAATGAAAAACTGTTTTTT.

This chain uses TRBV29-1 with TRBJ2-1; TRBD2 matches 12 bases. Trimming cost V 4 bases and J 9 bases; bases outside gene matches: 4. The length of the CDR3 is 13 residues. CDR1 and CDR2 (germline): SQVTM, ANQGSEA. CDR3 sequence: CSVGTSGMAEQFF. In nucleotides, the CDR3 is TGCAGCGTTGGGACTAGCGGGATGGCTGAGCAGTTCTTC.